The 27 T cell receptor beta chains below all came from one sample that was sequenced in a study of blood T cell repertoires in COVID-19. Assay: immunoSEQ multiplex PCR; the TCRdb copy retains only in-frame clones and omits some. The sample lists over 110,000 clones; 81% were seen once. The specimen sequenced was peripheral blood. The receptors stem from a human donor in a cohort sampled during active COVID-19.

V gene TRBV3-1 (or the pseudogene TRBV3-2) combines with J gene TRBJ2-7; a weak D match, TRBD2 (6 bases). The CDR3 consists of 14 residues. Germline-derived CDR1 and CDR2 are LGHDT and YNNKEL (reference sequence). Trimming left V 1 base short and J 7 bases short, with 14 bases between. This CDR3 reads CASSQGGKGREQYF. The CDR3 DNA reads as TGTGCCAGCAGCCAAGGCGGGAAAGGAAGAGAGCAGTACTTC.

This clone appeared a single time. J is TRBJ2-7 and V is TRBV4-1; TRBD2 matches at 8 bases. V lost 4 bases to trimming and J lost 0 bases; unmatched junction nucleotides: 8. CDR1 and CDR2 (germline): MGHRA, YSYEKL. The CDR3 has 16 residues. CDR3: CASSLPPGTSSYEQYF. In nucleotides, the CDR3 is TGCGCCAGCAGCCTTCCCCCCGGGACTAGCTCCTACGAGCAGTACTTC.

The chain employs TRBV11-1 and TRBJ2-7; 7 positions agree with TRBD1. The CDR3 runs 13 residues. Germline CDR1 and CDR2: SGHAT and FQDESV (reference sequence). Germline trimming cut 7 bases from V and 2 bases from J; bases unmatched to any gene: 5. The DNA for the CDR3 is TGTGCCAGCACCCGGGACAGCCCCTACGAGCAGTACTTC. This sequence encodes CASTRDSPYEQYF.

The rearrangement joins TRBV6-5 to TRBJ1-4; D perhaps matches TRBD1 (5 bases). The germline CDR1 and CDR2 sequences are MNHEY and SVGAGI. Trimming pared 7 bases from V and 7 bases from J, leaving 19 bases between. CDR3 size: 15 residues. CDR3 DNA: TGTGCCAGCATCCCCGCGGGGGGGGTCCGTGAAAAACTGTTTTTT. Encoded protein: CASIPAGGVREKLFF.

The chain is built from TRBV4-3 and TRBJ1-4, with 7 nucleotides matching TRBD1. The CDR3 is made up of 16 amino acids. V shed 3 bases, J shed 3 bases, and the junction held 7 bases outside the gene matches. Germline values: CDR1 LGHNA, CDR2 YSLEER. The CDR3 reads CASSQTTGTANEKLFF. Here the CDR3 DNA reads TGCGCCAGCAGCCAGACTACCGGGACAGCTAATGAAAAACTGTTTTTT.

This chain uses TRBV28 with TRBJ2-3, with a tentative D call TRBD2 (6 bases). V lost 1 base and J lost 4, with 15 bases in between. CDR1 and CDR2 from the germline V gene are MDHEN and SYDVKM. This CDR3 contains 16 residues. The CDR3: CASSLLGGLASDTQYF. The CDR3 DNA sequence: TGTGCCAGCAGTTTATTGGGGGGTCTAGCGTCAGATACGCAGTATTTT.

V is TRBV2 and J is TRBJ1-4; no clear D gene. This CDR3 contains 14 residues. CDR1 SNHLY and CDR2 FYNNEI come from the germline V gene. Between the trimmed V and J ends, which lost 4 bases and 8 bases, there was a span of 14 bases. The CDR3 bases are TGTGCCAGCAGTGTACGAGGGTCTGGGGAAAAACTGTTTTTT. Translating it yields CASSVRGSGEKLFF.

A single count supports this clone. The V call is TRBV10-3, the J call TRBJ2-5; 7 bases match TRBD2. CDR3 length: 14 residues. Germline CDR1 reads ENHRY; CDR2 reads SYGVKD. V gave up 5 bases and J gave up 9 bases; unmatched junction bases: 12. The CDR3 nucleotides read TGTGCCATCAGTCCCGGGACTACGGGGAGGTCCCAGTACTTC. Translated, it gives CAISPGTTGRSQYF.

V usage is TRBV27 and J usage is TRBJ1-4; D possibly corresponds to TRBD1 (5 bases). CDR1 and CDR2 from the germline V gene are MNHEY and SMNVEV (reference sequence). This CDR3 has 16 amino acids. With 5 bases removed from V and 0 bases from J, the gap between germline ends came to 13 bases. The CDR3 region has the DNA TGTGCCAGCAGTCCCCGGACAAGCGCAACTAATGAAAAACTGTTTTTT. This translates into CASSPRTSATNEKLFF.

This clone showed up just a few times. The chain carries TRBV7-2 and TRBJ1-1, with D possibly being TRBD1 (6 bases). V was shortened by 4 bases and J by 1 base, with 13 bases between the two germline ends. This CDR3 is 15 amino acids long. Germline loops: CDR1 SGHTA, CDR2 FQGNSA. CDR3 region: CASSSFGTPNTEAFF. The CDR3 DNA reads TGTGCCAGCAGCTCGTTTGGGACACCGAACACTGAAGCTTTCTTT.

This clone was recorded a few times. J is TRBJ2-5 and V is TRBV5-1; D is unresolved. CDR1 and CDR2 (germline): SGHRS, YFSETQ. The V end was cut by 5 bases, the J end by 2 bases, with 10 bases between. The CDR3 is made up of 13 amino acids. CDR3 region: CASRALPQETQYF. The DNA of the CDR3 is TGCGCCAGCAGGGCCCTGCCGCAAGAGACCCAGTACTTC.

This chain joins TRBV19 and TRBJ2-2, with D possibly matching TRBD2 (6 bases). Germline loops: CDR1 LNHDA, CDR2 SQIVND (reference sequence). V lost 3 bases and J 0 bases, leaving 11 bases between the germline ends. This CDR3 is 16 amino acids long. This chain's CDR3 is CASSIPGATNTGELFF. The DNA for the CDR3 is TGTGCCAGTAGTATTCCGGGAGCCACGAACACCGGGGAGCTGTTTTTT. Using reference TRBV19 and TRBJ2-2 for the parts outside the CDR3, the full variable domain is DGGITQSPKYLFRKEGQNVTLSCEQNLNHDAMYWYRQDPGQGLRLIYYSQIVNDFQKGDIAEGYSVSREKKESFPLTVTSAQKNPTAFYLCASSIPGATNTGELFFGEGSRLTVL.

V is TRBV9 and J is TRBJ2-1, with 8 bases matching TRBD2. CDR1 is SGDLS and CDR2 is YYNGEE in the germline V gene. The CDR3 is made up of 16 amino acids. V lost 0 bases to trimming and J lost 8 bases; unmatched junction nucleotides: 10. DNA of the CDR3: TGTGCCAGCAGCGTAGCAAGCGGGAGCAACGCGGATGAGCAGTTCTTC. Its translation is CASSVASGSNADEQFF.

Only one count was recorded for this clone. The V gene is TRBV7-2, the J gene TRBJ2-1; 14 bases agree with TRBD2. Trimming at V came to 1 base and at J to 12 bases, leaving 8 bases not matched to a gene. Germline CDR1 reads SGHTA; CDR2 reads FQGNSA. CDR3 length equals 16 residues. The DNA for the CDR3 is TGTGCCAGCAGCTTAGATGGGACTAGCGGGAGCCGTGGGCAGTTCTTC. It is translated as CASSLDGTSGSRGQFF.

The chain couples TRBV6-2 or TRBV6-3 to TRBJ2-2, with D perhaps matching TRBD2 (5 bases). The V end was cut by 6 bases, the J end by 2 bases, with 10 bases between. CDR1 and CDR2 from the germline V gene are MNHEY and SVGEGT. This CDR3 region has 14 residues. CDR3 loop: CASSLLANTGELFF. The CDR3 DNA follows: TGTGCCAGCAGCCTCCTAGCTAACACCGGGGAGCTGTTTTTT.

The rearrangement links TRBV3-1 (or the pseudogene TRBV3-2) to TRBJ2-7; tentatively, D is TRBD2 (5 bases). This CDR3 is built from 15 residues. V was pared by 2 bases and J by 9 bases, with 20 bases between. Germline V gives CDR1 LGHDT, CDR2 YNNKEL (reference sequence). The CDR3 sequence: CASSQSFPEGVGQYF. The CDR3, as DNA: TGTGCCAGCAGCCAATCCTTTCCTGAGGGCGTCGGGCAGTACTTC.

This clone appeared a single time. J is TRBJ2-7 and V is TRBV5-1, with TRBD1 matching 8 bases. V lost 0 bases to trimming and J lost 3 bases; unmatched junction nucleotides: 5. Germline assignment: CDR1 SGHRS and CDR2 YFSETQ. The CDR3 length is 15 residues. CDR3 nucleotides: TGCGCCAGCAGCTTGGTCCCAGGGGGCTTCTACGAGCAGTACTTC. This sequence encodes CASSLVPGGFYEQYF. The full variable domain, its missing parts supplied by reference TRBV5-1 and TRBJ2-7, is KAGVTQTPRYLIKTRGQQVTLSCSPISGHRSVSWYQQTPGQGLQFLFEYFSETQRNKGNFPGRFSGRQFSNSRSEMNVSTLELGDSALYLCASSLVPGGFYEQYFGPGTRLTVT.

Remarks on this clone: Mismatch with germline at one junction end may stem from a read error. The chain combines TRBV28 with TRBJ2-7, with 9 bases matching TRBD2. This CDR3 region has 15 residues. The V gene's germline CDR1 is MDHEN and CDR2 SYDVKM. This CDR3 is CASTISIGPSGTSTF. The CDR3 DNA reads as TGTGCCAGCACCATCTCAATCGGCCCTAGCGGGACTAGTACCTTC. The whole variable domain, remainder taken from reference TRBV28 and TRBJ2-7, is DVKVTQSSRYLVKRTGEKVFLECVQDMDHENMFWYRQDPGLGLRLIYFSYDVKMKEKGDIPEGYSVSREKKERFSLILESASTNQTSMYLCASTISIGPSGTSTFGPGTRLTVT.

This chain links TRBV6-1 with TRBJ2-5; D might be TRBD1 (6 bases). CDR1 and CDR2 (germline): MNHNS, SASEGT. V lost 0 bases and J 4 bases, leaving 27 bases between the germline ends. The CDR3 is 20 amino acids. In DNA form, the CDR3 reads TGTGCCAGCAGTGAAGCGGATGTTATCCGGGACACCCAGCAGCTAGAGACCCAGTACTTC. Translated, it gives CASSEADVIRDTQQLETQYF.

In this sample, this clone turned up a few times. The chain has TRBV12-3 or TRBV12-4 and TRBJ2-5; D is perhaps TRBD2 (6 bases). This CDR3 comprises 13 residues. V was pared by 3 bases and J by 4 bases, with 9 bases between. As DNA, the CDR3 is TGTGCCAGCAGTTTTGGGGGGATAGAGACCCAGTACTTC. Translating gives CASSFGGIETQYF.

This clone occurred a few times. The rearrangement joins TRBV3-1 (or the pseudogene TRBV3-2) to TRBJ1-4; D possibly corresponds to TRBD1 (5 bases). There are 15 residues in the CDR3. Germline CDR1 and CDR2: LGHDT and YNNKEL (reference sequence). Trimming shortened V by 0 bases and J by 8 bases, and 13 bases separated the two germline ends. DNA of the CDR3: TGTGCCAGCAGCCAAGAGGGGGGGATGAGAGAAAAACTGTTTTTT. It is translated as CASSQEGGMREKLFF.

The rearrangement links TRBV28 to TRBJ1-4; D is unclear. Trimming cost V 5 bases and J 8 bases, with 6 bases left between them. Germline CDR1 MDHEN, CDR2 SYDVKM. This CDR3 contains 11 residues. Written as DNA, the CDR3 is TGTGCCAGCAGTATCCAAGAAAAACTGTTTTTT. Its protein product is CASSIQEKLFF.

This clone was detected a few times. This chain links TRBV25-1 with TRBJ2-1, with TRBD1 identical over 8 bases. Germline V gives CDR1 MGHDK, CDR2 SYGVNS. V was pared by 7 bases and J by 3 bases, with 2 bases of the junction left unmatched. The CDR3 runs to 13 residues. CDR3 DNA: TGTGCCAGCAACGGACAGGGCTACAATGAGCAGTTCTTC. Protein: CASNGQGYNEQFF.

The rearrangement links TRBV7-9 to TRBJ2-3; D call uncertain. Trimming shortened V by 3 bases and J by 1 base, and 11 bases separated the two germline ends. The germline gives CDR1 SEHNR, CDR2 FQNEAQ (reference sequence). The CDR3 length is 15 residues. DNA of the CDR3: TGTGCCAGCAGCTTCCAGGCCTCCGGCACAGATACGCAGTATTTT. It encodes CASSFQASGTDTQYF.

V gene TRBV27 combines with J gene TRBJ1-6; a weak D match, TRBD1 (5 bases). The CDR3 is 14 residues long. CDR1 and CDR2 (germline): MNHEY, SMNVEV (reference sequence). V was trimmed by 5 bases and J by 6 bases, leaving 11 bases between them. Here the CDR3 reads CASSAGFANSPLHF. For the CDR3, the DNA is TGTGCCAGCAGTGCAGGGTTTGCTAATTCACCCCTCCACTTT.

The chain employs TRBV21-1 and TRBJ1-3; the table names TRBD1, a call not compared with the DNA. TRBV21-1 is a pseudogene locus. This CDR3 is 17 amino acids long. CDR3 bases: TGTGCCAGCAGCAACCGGCAGGCTTATAACTCTGGAAACACCATATATTTT. This codes for CASSNRQAYNSGNTIYF.

The chain links TRBV7-9 to TRBJ1-2, with TRBD1 as a possible D gene (5 bases). The V gene's germline CDR1 is SEHNR and CDR2 FQNEAQ (reference sequence). V dropped 5 bases and J dropped 9 bases, with 13 bases sitting between them. The CDR3 is 12 amino acids. The DNA for the CDR3 is TGTGCCAGCAGCCTGGGGGAGGATCGCTACACCTTC. Protein: CASSLGEDRYTF.